A selection of T cell receptor beta chains follows, all from one sample in a study of blood T cell repertoires in COVID-19. TCRdb's table, derived via immunoSEQ multiplex PCR, lists solely in-frame clones and lacks some. The data contain tens of thousands of clones, 89% of them singletons. The sample comprised peripheral blood. The source is a man between 60 and 75 years old with COVID-19, enrolled during active disease. CDR3s leave out the opening cysteine and the closing phenylalanine or tryptophan.

v_gene,j_gene,CDR3aa
TRBV25-1,TRBJ2-3,ASREQGAPDTQY
TRBV27,TRBJ2-1,ASSPGTGDRNEQF
TRBV15,TRBJ2-3,ATSRRGRTTDTQY
TRBV6-5,TRBJ2-1,ASSYLSGGSSNEQF
TRBV18,TRBJ2-7,ASSPTLEAKSYEQY
TRBV7-8,TRBJ2-1,ASSSGTGGGSSYNEQF
TRBV29-1,TRBJ2-7,SVEDRGGRKQY
TRBV7-2,TRBJ2-1,ASSLDVGQGGYEQF
TRBV2,TRBJ2-1,ASREDRDSYNEQF
TRBV7-3,TRBJ1-1,ASSLTGGANTEAF
TRBV11-2,TRBJ1-2,ASSLGAGSNYGYT
TRBV6-5,TRBJ2-5,ASNPGTSLETQY
TRBV7-2,TRBJ1-2,ASSLEGGRSVGYT
TRBV5-4,TRBJ2-7,ASSHGTGQDEQY
TRBV12-5,TRBJ1-3,ASGRTGAGNTIY
TRBV7-9,TRBJ2-3,ASSSGTGIDTQY
TRBV5-4,TRBJ2-3,ASSPSGRATDTQY
TRBV27,TRBJ2-7,ASSSTGGAGEQY
TRBV11-2,TRBJ1-1,ASSLAENTEAF
TRBV27,TRBJ1-1,ASSLFRDRGATEAF